The source of this TCR beta chain is a study of tumor-infiltrating lymphocytes in primary liver carcinoma. Germline DNA was extracted too, while blood RNA derived from unsorted whole blood. A note on this clonotype: Its specificity is not known. One end of the junction varies from germline; a read error may be responsible.

Study results and caveats: Tumors had a top-250-clone fraction that was significantly higher than blood (p = 0.039).

Production of TCR beta cDNA used roughly 0.55 ug total RNA together with a constant-region primer. It was through three nested multiplex PCR rounds of slightly modified ARM-PCR that TCR beta libraries arose. MiXCR, run by TCRdb on the multiplex PCR reads, gives a single entry per CDR3 protein. The sample carries around 210,000 distinct CDR3 sequences, approximately 65% recorded once. This sequence originates from a woman aged 55-70 years with primary liver carcinoma and hepatitis B virus infection. The sequenced sample consisted of peripheral blood.

CDR3: CAWTQRGDSIQPQHF. CDR3 bases: TGTGCCTGGACTCAAAGGGGGGACAGCATTCAGCCCCAGCATTTT. The chain employs TRBV30 and TRBJ1-5; TRBD1 matches at 7 bases. The CDR3 is 15 amino acids. CDR1 and CDR2 from the germline V gene are GTSNPN and SVGIG (reference sequence).